This T cell receptor beta chain was captured by sequencing in a study of blood T cell repertoires in COVID-19. Study details: Spain, Italy and the United States supplied samples that represented acute and convalescent COVID-19. T cells, B-cell-depleted T cells, or PBMCs supplied cDNA or gDNA.

The CDR3 length is 15 residues. Per germline, CDR1 MDHEN and CDR2 SYDVKM. The J segment lost 5 bases and the V segment lost 2 bases, leaving 1 base of the junction unmatched. As processed by the authors: Scientists estimated how many nucleated cells there were by amplifying reference gene primers. The repertoire was sequenced with immunoSEQ multiplex PCR; TCRdb's copy has only in-frame clones and lacks some. V, J and clone size were drawn from that table, and D and trimming were deduced from the DNA. Here the sample spans 80,000 to 130,000 clones, roughly 86% being singletons. This clonotype originated in a woman aged 55-70 years with acute or convalescent COVID-19. Sequencing was done on a sample of peripheral blood. The V call is TRBV28, the J call TRBJ1-4; 11 bases line up with TRBD1. The CDR3 loop is CASSLGDRGNEKLFF. In nucleotides, the CDR3 is TGTGCCAGCAGTTTAGGGGACAGGGGGAATGAAAAACTGTTTTTT.